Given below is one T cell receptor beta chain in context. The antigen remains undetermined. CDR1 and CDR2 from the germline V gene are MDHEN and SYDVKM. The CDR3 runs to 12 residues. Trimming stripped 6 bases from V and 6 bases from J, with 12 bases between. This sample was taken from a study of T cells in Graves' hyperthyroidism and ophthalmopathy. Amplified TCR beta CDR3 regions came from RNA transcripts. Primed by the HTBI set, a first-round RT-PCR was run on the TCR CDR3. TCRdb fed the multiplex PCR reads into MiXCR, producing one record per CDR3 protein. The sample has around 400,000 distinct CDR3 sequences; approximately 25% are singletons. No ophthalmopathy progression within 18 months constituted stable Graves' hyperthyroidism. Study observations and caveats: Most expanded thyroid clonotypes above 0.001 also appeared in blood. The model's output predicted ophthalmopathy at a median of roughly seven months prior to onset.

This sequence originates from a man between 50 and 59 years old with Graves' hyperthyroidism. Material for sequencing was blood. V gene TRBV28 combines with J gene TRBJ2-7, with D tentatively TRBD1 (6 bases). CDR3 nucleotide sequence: TGTGCCAGCAGCCTTGGGGGCCTCGAGCAGTACTTC. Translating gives CASSLGGLEQYF.